A selection of T cell receptor beta chains follows, all from one sample in a study of human T cells and chemical hapten exposure. Each CDR3 protein gets one entry after TCRdb re-called the RACE reads with MiXCR. Altogether 210,000 or so distinct CDR3 sequences are present, under 25% being singletons, with the ten largest covering 2% to 2.5%. The material was whole blood, obtained in connection with sensitization to the hapten diphenylcyclopropenone (DPC). The receptors come from a woman aged 40 to 55 with alopecia areata. Some clones in this sample may be carry-over from other donors' samples. The CDR3 runs from the conserved cysteine through the conserved F or W. D genes are given only for firm matches. The listing skips clone size in some rows; elsewhere it reads once, few, many or a size class.

size: .
V: TRBV18
D: .
J: TRBJ2-5
DNA: TGTGCCAGCTCCCCTCAGGGCCGAGAGACCCAGTACTTC
CDR3: CASSPQGRETQYF

size: .
V: TRBV2
D: .
J: TRBJ2-1
DNA: TGTGCCAGCAGCGCGGACTCTGAGGGGCACAATGAGCAGTTCTTC
CDR3: CASSADSEGHNEQFF

size: few
V: TRBV23-1
D: TRBD1
J: TRBJ1-6
DNA: TGCGCCAGCAGTCAGCGGGACAGGGTGAATTCACCCCTCCACTTT
CDR3: CASSQRDRVNSPLHF

size: few
V: TRBV20-1
D: TRBD2
J: TRBJ2-3
DNA: TGCAGTGCTAGGGTGGCTAGCGGGAGGTCAGATACGCAGTATTTT
CDR3: CSARVASGRSDTQYF

size: once
V: TRBV5-1
D: .
J: TRBJ1-2
DNA: TGCGCCAGCAGCTTGTCCGGATACTCCTATGGCTACACCTTC
CDR3: CASSLSGYSYGYTF

size: once
V: TRBV29-1
D: .
J: TRBJ2-1
DNA: TGCAGCGTCGAGGGACCTCCGGAGGGGAATGAGCAGTTCTTC
CDR3: CSVEGPPEGNEQFF

size: few
V: TRBV7-3
D: .
J: TRBJ2-1
DNA: TGTGCCAGCGGAGGGAGTTGGAATGAGCAGTTCTTC
CDR3: CASGGSWNEQFF

size: .
V: TRBV12-3/TRBV12-4
D: TRBD1
J: TRBJ1-6
DNA: TGTGCCAGCAGTCCTTCGGACAGGGCGGTCTCACCCCTCCACTTT
CDR3: CASSPSDRAVSPLHF

size: .
V: TRBV6-2/TRBV6-3
D: .
J: TRBJ1-5
DNA: TGTGCCAGCAGTTACTCACTACAGACACAGCATTTT
CDR3: CASSYSLQTQHF

size: .
V: TRBV6-6
D: TRBD2
J: TRBJ2-2
DNA: TGTGCCAGCATCCCCGGGGGGGGCGAGATCACCGGGGAGCTGTTTTTT
CDR3: CASIPGGGEITGELFF

size: .
V: TRBV29-1
D: TRBD2
J: TRBJ2-5
DNA: TGCAGCGTTTCGGGACTAGCGGGAGGCGGAGAGACCCAGTACTTC
CDR3: CSVSGLAGGGETQYF

size: .
V: TRBV5-1
D: .
J: TRBJ2-2
DNA: TGCGCCAGCAGCCGTAGACCTAACGTGGAACCCCCCGGGGAGCTGTTTTTT
CDR3: CASSRRPNVEPPGELFF

size: .
V: TRBV29-1
D: TRBD2
J: TRBJ2-2
DNA: TGCAGCGTCGGACTAGCGGGAGGGAGGGACACCGGGGAGCTGTTTTTT
CDR3: CSVGLAGGRDTGELFF

size: .
V: TRBV2
D: TRBD1
J: TRBJ2-2
DNA: TGTGCCAGCAGGGTAGGACAGGCGTACACCGGGGAGCTGTTTTTT
CDR3: CASRVGQAYTGELFF

size: .
V: TRBV7-2
D: TRBD1
J: TRBJ1-2
DNA: TGTGCCAGCAGCTATCAGGGGGGACGGGAGGGCTACACCTTC
CDR3: CASSYQGGREGYTF

size: .
V: TRBV30
D: TRBD2
J: TRBJ2-1
DNA: TGTGCCTGGACCCCCCTAGCGGGAGGGTTAGGAGAGCAGTTCTTC
CDR3: CAWTPLAGGLGEQFF

size: .
V: TRBV28
D: .
J: TRBJ2-5
DNA: TGTGCCAGCGGATTAGGGGGGCAGGAGACCCAGTACTTC
CDR3: CASGLGGQETQYF

size: many
V: TRBV27
D: TRBD2
J: TRBJ2-1
DNA: TGTGCCAGCACCGGGGGGGGGTGGAACAATGAGCAGTTCTTC
CDR3: CASTGGGWNNEQFF

size: .
V: TRBV10-3
D: .
J: TRBJ2-5
DNA: TGTGCCTCAGGGGGGGCTCAAGAGACCCAGTACTTC
CDR3: CASGGAQETQYF

size: .
V: TRBV28
D: TRBD2
J: TRBJ2-1
DNA: TGTGCCAGCAGCCCGAGCGGGAGGGCCGACAATGAGCAGTTCTTC
CDR3: CASSPSGRADNEQFF

size: .
V: TRBV5-1
D: TRBD1
J: TRBJ2-1
DNA: TGCGCCAGCGCCCCCGGGACAGTGAGCTACAATGAGCAGTTCTTC
CDR3: CASAPGTVSYNEQFF

size: few
V: TRBV20-1
D: .
J: TRBJ2-7
DNA: TGCAGTGCTAGATCATCAGAGGTTCGGAACGAGCAGTACTTC
CDR3: CSARSSEVRNEQYF

size: .
V: TRBV7-2
D: .
J: TRBJ2-5
DNA: TGTGCCAGCAGCTTTGGGGGCGTGTCCGAGACCCAGTACTTC
CDR3: CASSFGGVSETQYF

size: few
V: TRBV6-2/TRBV6-3
D: .
J: TRBJ2-7
DNA: TGTGCCAGCAGTTATGGGATCTACGAGCAGTACTTC
CDR3: CASSYGIYEQYF

size: .
V: TRBV20-1
D: .
J: TRBJ1-6
DNA: TGCAGTGCTAGGGACGGGGATAATTCACCCCTCCACTTT
CDR3: CSARDGDNSPLHF

size: many
V: TRBV29-1
D: TRBD2
J: TRBJ2-5
DNA: TGCAGCTCCTCGGTGGCTAGCGGGGAAGAGACCCAGTACTTC
CDR3: CSSSVASGEETQYF

size: few
V: TRBV20-1
D: TRBD2
J: TRBJ2-3
DNA: TGCAGTGCTAGGGGGTTGACTAGCGGGAGACCAGATACGCAGTATTTT
CDR3: CSARGLTSGRPDTQYF

size: .
V: TRBV10-3
D: .
J: TRBJ2-6
DNA: TGTGCCATCAGTGAGCATCCTGGGGCCAACGTCCTGACTTTC
CDR3: CAISEHPGANVLTF

size: .
V: TRBV11-1
D: .
J: TRBJ2-2
DNA: TGTGCCAGCAGCTTAGGACAGAGGGGAACCGGGGAGCTGTTTTTT
CDR3: CASSLGQRGTGELFF